This T cell receptor (beta chain) was captured by sequencing in a study of glioma-infiltrating T cells. Using RNA template, CDR3s of TCR alpha and beta were amplified with iRepertoire arm-PCR. TCRdb passed the multiplex PCR reads through MiXCR, listing each CDR3 protein once. In the table there are 100,000 to 150,000 distinct CDR3 sequences, 24% of which are singletons. The V end lost 6 bases, the J end lost 6 bases, and 18 bases lay between the germline ends. The germline CDR1 and CDR2 sequences are MNHEY and SVGEGT. This CDR3 region has 16 residues. The V and J genes are TRBV6-2 or TRBV6-3 and TRBJ1-6, with a tentative D call TRBD1 (6 bases). This TCR derives from a human donor with low-grade glioma or glioblastoma, undergoing nonglioma brain surgery, or in good health (not recorded which). Source material: glioma tissue, nonneoplastic brain tissue, or PBMCs (not recorded which). The chain's CDR3 is CASSVYRDPANSPLHF. DNA for the CDR3: TGTGCCAGCAGCGTCTACAGGGATCCCGCTAATTCACCCCTCCACTTT.